The 3 T cell receptor beta chains in this list originate from one sample, sequenced in a study of T-cell reconstitution after alpha-beta-depleted transplantation in children. Using unique molecular identifiers, the investigators prepared the TCRbeta library. Each CDR3 protein is one row after TCRdb ran MiXCR on the PCR reads. This repertoire shows 610,000 or so distinct CDR3 sequences, about a quarter found once; its top ten account for 36%. The material was PBMCs, obtained before TCRalphabeta/CD19-depleted stem cell transplant. The receptors come from a boy in the first two years of life with Wiskott-Aldrich syndrome, due to receive a stem cell transplant.

There are a few counts of this clonotype. In DNA, the CDR3 is TGTGCCAGCAGCTGGTACCGTGTTACGCAGTATTTT. This gives the protein CASSWYRVTQYF. The chain employs TRBV7-2 and TRBJ2-3; D remains ambiguous. The CDR3 has 12 residues. V lost 4 bases and J 8 bases, leaving 10 bases between the germline ends. The germline V gene encodes CDR1 SGHTA and CDR2 FQGNSA.

This clonotype has more than one count but fewer than ten. The genes are TRBV5-4 and TRBJ2-1, with 12 bases identical to TRBD2. The length of the CDR3 is 16 residues. CDR1 and CDR2 from the germline V gene are SGHNT and YYREEE (reference sequence). J lost 6 bases, V lost 1 base, and 5 bases had no gene match. The CDR3 loop is CASSLSALAGGNEQFF. The DNA of the CDR3 is TGTGCCAGCAGCTTGAGTGCACTAGCGGGAGGCAATGAGCAGTTCTTC.

This clonotype was found many times. The chain recombines TRBV5-1 with TRBJ2-3; TRBD2 matches 10 bases. This CDR3 spans 15 amino acids. With V trimmed by 2 bases and J by 5 bases, 5 bases remained unmatched. CDR1 and CDR2 from the germline V gene are SGHRS and YFSETQ. This CDR3 reads CASSLGLAARDTQYF. The DNA for the CDR3 is TGCGCCAGCAGCTTAGGACTAGCGGCAAGAGATACGCAGTATTTT.